This record concerns one T cell receptor beta chain sequence. CDR1 is SEHNR and CDR2 is FQNEAQ in the germline V gene (reference sequence). Trimming pared 5 bases from V and 0 bases from J, leaving 5 bases between. The CDR3 has 14 residues. This entry is derived from a study of cytomegalovirus exposure and HLA in healthy donors. In the PCR, 60 Vbeta and 13 Jbeta primers were used. Assay: immunoSEQ multiplex PCR; the TCRdb copy retains only in-frame clones and omits some. Of about 190,000 clones listed, around 87% are singletons. The chain is built from TRBV7-9 and TRBJ2-6; D is uncertain. This TCR was recovered from a woman aged 18 to 35 in good health and CMV-seronegative. Specimen: PBMCs. CDR3 in amino acids: CASSRSSGANVLTF. Here the CDR3 DNA reads TGTGCCAGCAGCCGGAGCTCTGGGGCCAACGTCCTGACTTTC.